This entry concerns a single T cell receptor beta chain. What it binds is not known. Produced via immunoSEQ multiplex PCR; TCRdb's table is partial and in-frame only. Of some 61,000 clones listed, about 97% are singletons. This sample is part of a study of cytomegalovirus exposure and HLA in healthy donors. Whole-study results and caveats: Subsequent analysis revealed that first-cohort TCR clusters tended to co-occur in the 90 to 150 validation repertoires.

CDR3 length: 14 amino acids. Germline V gene lookup returns CDR1 SGHTA and CDR2 FQGTGA. Trimming took 6 bases from V and 5 from J, leaving 14 bases between them. This TCR came from a young woman in good health and CMV-seropositive. The rearrangement joins TRBV7-3 to TRBJ2-1; D is undetermined. The specimen was PBMCs. The CDR3 loop reads CASSYRGTNNEQFF. Written as DNA, the CDR3 is TGTGCCAGCAGTTACCGAGGCACTAACAATGAGCAGTTCTTC.